This T cell receptor (beta chain) was profiled in a study of blood T cell repertoires in COVID-19. Study in general: T cells, B-cell-depleted T cells, or PBMCs provided the cDNA or gDNA that served as material.

Libraries were prepared by immunoSEQ multiplex PCR; TCRdb keeps only in-frame clonotypes and omits some of them. The sample lists about 26,000 clones; about 90% were seen once. This CDR3 comprises 15 residues. Germline V gene sequence: CDR1 SGHKS, CDR2 YYEKEE (reference sequence). Trimming cost V 4 bases and J 5 bases; bases outside gene matches: 6. The chain employs TRBV5-5 and TRBJ2-5; 12 nucleotides match TRBD1. The TCR was taken from a human donor in a cohort sampled during active COVID-19. The sequenced sample consisted of peripheral blood. CDR3: CASSPGTGGRETQYF. CDR3 in DNA: TGTGCCAGCAGCCCAGGGACAGGGGGCAGGGAGACCCAGTACTTC. The full variable domain, rest sourced from reference TRBV5-5 and TRBJ2-5, is DAGVTQSPTHLIKTRGQQVTLRCSPISGHKSVSWYQQVLGQGPQFIFQYYEKEERGRGNFPDRFSARQFPNYSSELNVNALLLGDSALYLCASSPGTGGRETQYFGPGTRLLVL.